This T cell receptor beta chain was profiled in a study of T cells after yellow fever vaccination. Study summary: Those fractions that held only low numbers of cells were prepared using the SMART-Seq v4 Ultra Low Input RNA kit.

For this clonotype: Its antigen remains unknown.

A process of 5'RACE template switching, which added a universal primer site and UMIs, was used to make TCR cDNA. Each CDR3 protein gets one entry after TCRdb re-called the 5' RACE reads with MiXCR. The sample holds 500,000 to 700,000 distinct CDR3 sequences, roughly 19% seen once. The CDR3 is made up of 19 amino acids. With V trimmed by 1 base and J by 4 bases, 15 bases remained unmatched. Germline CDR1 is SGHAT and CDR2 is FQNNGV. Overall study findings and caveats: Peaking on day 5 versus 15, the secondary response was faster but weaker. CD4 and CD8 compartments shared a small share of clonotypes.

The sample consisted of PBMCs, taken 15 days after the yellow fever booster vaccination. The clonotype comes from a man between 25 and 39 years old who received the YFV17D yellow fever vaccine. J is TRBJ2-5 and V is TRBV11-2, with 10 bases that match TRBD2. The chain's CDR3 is CASSLGPSGRAALPETQYF. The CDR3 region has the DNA TGTGCCAGCAGCTTAGGTCCTAGCGGGAGAGCGGCCCTTCCAGAGACCCAGTACTTC.